Presented here are 30 T cell receptor beta chains from one specimen sequenced in a study of control samples from healthy donors and cancer patients (dated by TCRdb to 2020 to 2022). Library construction relied on the immunoSEQ multiplex PCR assay. The table comes from immuneACCESS by way of TCRdb, which keeps in-frame sequences with V and J called. Part of the clones is missing from these tables; in studies checked, under half for an unresolved V gene and the rest for unknown reasons. This sample gives about 160,000 clones in total; 90% to 95% of them show up just once. The top ten clonotypes cover around 15% of the sample. Sequencing was performed on PBMCs. The receptors here all came from a man in his 60s with colorectal cancer.

Worth noting for this clone: An end of the junction does not agree with germline; a read error may underlie this. The chain is built from TRBV12-3 or TRBV12-4 and TRBJ1-2, with 7 bases matching TRBD1. The CDR3 is 11 amino acids. CDR3 residues: CASSLGDRHVF. Written as DNA, the CDR3 is TGTGCCAGCAGTTTAGGGGACAGACACGTCTTC.

The table lists this clone with a count of one. V gene TRBV20-1 combines with J gene TRBJ1-1; 10 positions match TRBD1. The germline V gene encodes CDR1 DFQATT and CDR2 SNEGSKA (reference sequence). The ends lost 3 bases at V and 3 bases at J; junction bases unmatched: 7. The CDR3 contains 15 residues. The CDR3 DNA sequence: TGCAGTGCTAGTAGGACAGGGGGAATGGACACTGAAGCTTTCTTT. As protein: CSASRTGGMDTEAFF.

The gene calls are TRBV3-1 (or the pseudogene TRBV3-2) and TRBJ2-5; D possibly corresponds to TRBD2 (6 bases). V was shortened by 0 bases and J by 2 bases, with 13 bases between the two germline ends. CDR3 length: 16 amino acids. Germline V gives CDR1 LGHDT, CDR2 YNNKEL (reference sequence). CDR3 DNA sequence: TGTGCCAGCAGCCAAGACGTGCGGCGGGGACAAGAGACCCAGTACTTC. Amino acids: CASSQDVRRGQETQYF.

The chain recombines TRBV5-4 with TRBJ2-3; a possible D gene is TRBD2 (5 bases). V was trimmed by 4 bases and J by 4 bases, leaving 13 bases between them. This CDR3 is built from 14 residues. Per germline, CDR1 SGHNT and CDR2 YYREEE (reference sequence). CDR3 coding DNA: TGTGCCAGCAGCCCTCCGGCCGGGGCAGATACGCAGTATTTT. Its protein product is CASSPPAGADTQYF.

The chain has TRBV19 and TRBJ1-2; TRBD1 matches at 9 bases. Germline V lookup: CDR1 LNHDA, CDR2 SQIVND (reference sequence). V was clipped by 7 bases and J by 6 bases; unmatched bases: 9. The CDR3 runs to 14 residues. The CDR3 loop is CASTLDRGDDGYTF. DNA of the CDR3: TGTGCCAGTACTCTGGACAGGGGCGACGATGGCTACACCTTC.

This chain joins TRBV24-1 and TRBJ2-1; 7 bases agree with TRBD2. Per germline, CDR1 KGHDR and CDR2 SFDVKD. V lost 4 bases, J lost 2 bases, and 1 base stayed unmatched. The CDR3 sequence is 14 residues long. CDR3: CATSERGAYNEQFF. The CDR3 bases are TGTGCCACCAGTGAACGGGGGGCCTACAATGAGCAGTTCTTC.

V and J are TRBV5-5 and TRBJ2-7, with a weak D call TRBD1 (5 bases). This CDR3 spans 15 amino acids. Germline CDR1 and CDR2: SGHKS and YYEKEE (reference sequence). Trimming left V 5 bases short and J 2 bases short, with 17 bases between. CDR3 residues: CASSPGLTRTYEQYF. The CDR3, as DNA: TGTGCCAGCAGTCCAGGGCTGACTCGAACCTACGAGCAGTACTTC. Complete variable domain (other parts from reference TRBV5-5 and TRBJ2-7): DAGVTQSPTHLIKTRGQQVTLRCSPISGHKSVSWYQQVLGQGPQFIFQYYEKEERGRGNFPDRFSARQFPNYSSELNVNALLLGDSALYLCASSPGLTRTYEQYFGPGTRLTVT.

The V gene is TRBV2, the J gene TRBJ1-6; unclear D gene. This CDR3 contains 15 residues. Looked up from germline, CDR1 is SNHLY and CDR2 is FYNNEI. The V end was cut by 6 bases, the J end by 9 bases, with 18 bases between. In DNA, the CDR3 is TGTGCCAGCAGGCGAGGAGGGAGACGGGGTTCACCCCTCCACTTT. Translated, it gives CASRRGGRRGSPLHF. The variable domain in full, completed from reference TRBV2 and TRBJ1-6, reads EPEVTQTPSHQVTQMGQEVILRCVPISNHLYFYWYRQILGQKVEFLVSFYNNEISEKSEIFDDQFSVERPDGSNFTLKIRSTKLEDSAMYFCASRRGGRRGSPLHFGNGTRLTVT.

The V gene is TRBV9, the J gene TRBJ2-2, with a possible D match to TRBD1 (7 bases). Trimming pared 5 bases from V and 0 bases from J, leaving 14 bases between. Germline lookup yields CDR1 SGDLS and CDR2 YYNGEE. CDR3 length: 16 amino acids. CDR3 protein: CASRRDSRANTGELFF. The CDR3 nucleotides read TGTGCCAGCAGGCGGGACAGCCGCGCGAACACCGGGGAGCTGTTTTTT.

This chain uses TRBV2 with TRBJ1-2; the match to TRBD1 covers 8 bases. Germline V gives CDR1 SNHLY, CDR2 FYNNEI. Losses at the gene ends were 9 bases for V and 4 bases for J; bases not matched to a gene: 13. This CDR3 spans 15 amino acids. The CDR3 DNA is TGTGCCAGGCGCCTCTCAGGGGGCATAGGCTATGGCTACACCTTC. Protein sequence: CARRLSGGIGYGYTF.

This chain links TRBV19 with TRBJ1-5, with D perhaps TRBD1 (6 bases). Germline V gene lookup returns CDR1 LNHDA and CDR2 SQIVND (reference sequence). CDR3 length: 13 residues. The V end lost 3 bases, the J end lost 6 bases, and 9 bases lay between the germline ends. CDR3 DNA sequence: TGTGCCAGTAGTATTCAGGGGAGTCAGCCCCAGCATTTT. Amino acids: CASSIQGSQPQHF.

The chain is built from TRBV19 and TRBJ2-1, with D perhaps matching TRBD2 (6 bases). V was pared by 7 bases and J by 4 bases, with 11 bases between. The germline V gene has CDR1 LNHDA and CDR2 SQIVND (reference sequence). The CDR3 is 13 residues long. In nucleotides, the CDR3 is TGTGCCAGTAAGGGGCGGGGATACAATGAGCAGTTCTTC. Translated, it gives CASKGRGYNEQFF.

The chain has TRBV3-1 (or the pseudogene TRBV3-2) and TRBJ1-3; D not resolved. This CDR3 spans 13 amino acids. Germline V gene lookup returns CDR1 LGHDT and CDR2 YNNKEL (reference sequence). V shed 4 bases and J shed 2 bases, with 6 bases lying between them. Here the CDR3 reads CASSPGPGNTIYF. The CDR3 DNA is TGTGCCAGCAGCCCGGGCCCTGGAAACACCATATATTTT.

Here the CDR3 reads CASSDGDLNTGELFF. For the CDR3, the DNA is TGTGCCAGCAGTGACGGTGACCTGAACACCGGGGAGCTGTTTTTT. This sequence joins TRBV6-1 and TRBJ2-2; D not certain. The CDR3 extends over 15 amino acids. V was pared by 3 bases and J by 1 base, with 9 bases between. Germline V lookup: CDR1 MNHNS, CDR2 SASEGT.

The V gene is TRBV7-9, the J gene TRBJ1-2; the D gene is possibly TRBD1 (6 bases). From germline, CDR1 is SEHNR and CDR2 FQNEAQ (reference sequence). The CDR3 is 14 residues long. Deletions cut 5 bases from V and 2 bases from J, with 12 bases between. For the CDR3, the DNA is TGTGCCAGCAGCCAAAGAACAGGGAACTATGGCTACACCTTC. Protein product: CASSQRTGNYGYTF.

This chain links TRBV2 with TRBJ1-4; D is ambiguous. CDR1 and CDR2 (germline): SNHLY, FYNNEI. The CDR3 is 16 residues long. V lost 0 bases, J lost 0 bases, and 8 bases lay in between. CDR3: CASSEAGQATNEKLFF. As DNA, the CDR3 is TGTGCCAGCAGTGAAGCGGGTCAGGCAACTAATGAAAAACTGTTTTTT.

CDR3 sequence (DNA): TGCAGCGTCGCAGGACAGGGGGTTACTGAAGCTTTCTTT. Translating gives CSVAGQGVTEAFF. The chain links TRBV29-1 to TRBJ1-1; 10 bases map to TRBD1. Germline CDR1 reads SQVTM; CDR2 reads ANQGSEA. The CDR3 consists of 13 residues. V trimming: 6 bases; J trimming: 5 bases; junction bases outside the gene matches: 6.

The chain recombines TRBV6-2 or TRBV6-3 with TRBJ1-2; a weak D match, TRBD1 (6 bases). V was cut by 4 bases and J by 2 bases, with 11 bases left in between. The germline CDR1 and CDR2 sequences are MNHEY and SVGEGT. CDR3 length equals 14 residues. CDR3 sequence (DNA): TGTGCCAGCAGTTCTCAGGGGCGCAACTATGGCTACACCTTC. Translating gives CASSSQGRNYGYTF.

V gene TRBV19 combines with J gene TRBJ1-3, with a tentative D call TRBD1 (6 bases). The length of the CDR3 is 13 residues. V was pared by 7 bases and J by 2 bases, with 9 bases between. Germline values: CDR1 LNHDA, CDR2 SQIVND (reference sequence). The DNA of the CDR3 is TGTGCCAGTATGCCAGGGGCTGGAAACACCATATATTTT. It encodes CASMPGAGNTIYF.

The DNA of the CDR3 is TGTGCCAGCTCACCAGTCGAAGCAGCTGGAAACACCATATATTTT. Translated, it gives CASSPVEAAGNTIYF. The genes are TRBV18 and TRBJ1-3; no clear D. Trimming removed 2 bases from V and 2 bases from J, with 10 bases in between. Germline V gene lookup returns CDR1 KGHSH and CDR2 LQKENI. This CDR3 is built from 15 residues. Combining the CDR3 with reference TRBV18 and TRBJ1-3 gives the whole variable domain NAGVMQNPRHLVRRRGQEARLRCSPMKGHSHVYWYRQLPEEGLKFMVYLQKENIIDESGMPKERFSAEFPKEGPSILRIQQVVRGDSAAYFCASSPVEAAGNTIYFGEGSWLTVV.

The chain uses TRBV4-2 and TRBJ1-6; a possible D gene is TRBD1 (6 bases). With 3 bases removed from V and 5 bases from J, the gap between germline ends came to 11 bases. The CDR3 is 15 residues long. Germline CDR1 reads LGHNA; CDR2 reads YNFKEQ. This CDR3 is CASSQGGTDNSPLHF. The CDR3 DNA follows: TGTGCCAGCAGCCAGGGGGGCACGGATAATTCACCCCTCCACTTT.

This clone was recorded once. The rearrangement links TRBV30 to TRBJ1-5; 8 bases agree with TRBD1. CDR1 is GTSNPN, CDR2 SVGIG, per germline (reference sequence). Losses at the gene ends were 3 bases for V and 7 bases for J; bases not matched to a gene: 8. This CDR3 has 14 amino acids. For the CDR3, the DNA is TGTGCCTGGAGGGCTCAGGGGGCGGGACAGCCCCAGCATTTT. It yields the protein CAWRAQGAGQPQHF. The full variable domain, its missing parts supplied by reference TRBV30 and TRBJ1-5, is SQTIHQWPATLVQPVGSPLSLECTVEGTSNPNLYWYRQAAGRGLQLLFYSVGIGQISSEVPQNLSASRPQDRQFILSSKKLLLSDSGFYLCAWRAQGAGQPQHFGDGTRLSIL.

The chain links TRBV7-9 to TRBJ2-7; weak D call: TRBD2 (7 bases). CDR1 and CDR2 (germline): SEHNR, FQNEAQ (reference sequence). This CDR3 contains 15 residues. Deletions cut 5 bases from V and 0 bases from J, with 14 bases between. The CDR3 sequence is CASSLGGANSYEQYF. The CDR3 DNA sequence: TGTGCCAGCAGCCTGGGGGGGGCGAACTCCTACGAGCAGTACTTC.

The genes are TRBV7-2 and TRBJ2-7; 10 positions match TRBD1. V shed 3 bases and J 2 bases; nucleotides not matched to a gene: 4. CDR3 size: 15 residues. Germline V gives CDR1 SGHTA, CDR2 FQGNSA. The CDR3 is CASSFPGQGTYEQYF. CDR3 nucleotide sequence: TGTGCCAGCAGCTTTCCGGGACAGGGGACCTACGAGCAGTACTTC.

This chain joins TRBV7-9 and TRBJ1-1; possibly TRBD1 for D (5 bases). The V end was cut by 5 bases, the J end by 4 bases, with 17 bases between. The CDR3 loop spans 15 amino acids. The V gene's germline CDR1 is SEHNR and CDR2 FQNEAQ (reference sequence). The CDR3: CASSPPGGLFTEAFF. The CDR3 bases are TGTGCCAGCAGCCCCCCTGGGGGTCTTTTCACTGAAGCTTTCTTT.

This sequence joins TRBV24-1 and TRBJ1-5; a possible D gene is TRBD1 (5 bases). Germline V CDR1 and CDR2: KGHDR, SFDVKD. V was cut by 1 base and J by 5 bases, with 14 bases left in between. This CDR3 spans 16 amino acids. This CDR3 is CATSDLGREVDQPQHF. The CDR3 nucleotides are TGTGCCACCAGTGATTTAGGCAGGGAAGTCGATCAGCCCCAGCATTTT.

V is TRBV6-5 and J is TRBJ2-2, with D perhaps TRBD2 (6 bases). V lost 2 bases, J lost 5 bases, and 6 bases lay in between. The CDR3 is 13 amino acids. The germline V gene encodes CDR1 MNHEY and CDR2 SVGAGI. As DNA, the CDR3 is TGTGCCAGCAGTTACGGGGGGACCGGGGAGCTGTTTTTT. This encodes CASSYGGTGELFF.

This clone was seen a single time. The J gene is TRBJ1-3, the V gene TRBV6-5; D unresolved. The germline V and J ends were trimmed by 6 bases and 3 bases, with 12 bases remaining between them. Germline CDR1 and CDR2: MNHEY and SVGAGI. The CDR3 is 14 amino acids. CDR3 sequence (DNA): TGTGCCAGCAGCCCGGCGGAGGGTGGAAACACCATATATTTT. Translated: CASSPAEGGNTIYF.

This clone was recorded only once. The gene calls are TRBV20-1 and TRBJ1-1, with D hard to call. Germline assignment: CDR1 DFQATT and CDR2 SNEGSKA (reference sequence). Between the trimmed V and J ends, which lost 0 bases and 6 bases, there was a span of 5 bases. This CDR3 region has 11 residues. The CDR3: CSAREPPEAFF. CDR3 nucleotide sequence: TGCAGTGCTAGAGAACCCCCTGAAGCTTTCTTT.

This clone is a singleton in its sample. This chain uses TRBV27 with TRBJ2-2; maybe TRBD1 (6 bases). Trimming took off 3 bases at V and 5 bases at J, with 13 bases between the two ends. The CDR3 has 15 amino acids. Germline CDR1 and CDR2: MNHEY and SMNVEV (reference sequence). The CDR3 region is CASSFGRGETGELFF. The CDR3 DNA reads as TGTGCCAGCAGTTTCGGCAGGGGAGAAACCGGGGAGCTGTTTTTT.